The 2 T cell receptor beta chains below were found in one sample sequenced in a study of blood T cell repertoires in COVID-19. TCRdb keeps only in-frame clones here, not all; method: immunoSEQ multiplex PCR. The top ten clones hold about 3.8% of a sample with some 78,000 clones, about four fifths of them seen once. The sequencing sample was made of peripheral blood. The receptors shown here come from a man in his fifties with acute or convalescent COVID-19.

CDR3 amino acids: CASSPEAPNEQYF. The CDR3 nucleotides are TGTGCCAGCAGCCCCGAGGCACCAAACGAGCAGTACTTC. V and J are TRBV16 and TRBJ2-7; D is unclear. This CDR3 is 13 amino acids long. Germline V gene data show CDR1 as KGHSY and CDR2 as FQNENV. The V gene lost 4 bases and the J gene lost 5 bases, with 12 bases spanning the gap.

This clone was observed a single time. This chain's CDR3 is CASSEAQVPRIMGGYTF. The CDR3 DNA is TGTGCCAGCAGTGAAGCGCAGGTTCCCAGGATTATGGGTGGCTACACCTTC. V and J are TRBV6-1 and TRBJ1-2; D is undetermined. This CDR3 comprises 17 residues. V lost 0 bases and J 7 bases, leaving 21 bases between the germline ends. CDR1 and CDR2 (germline): MNHNS, SASEGT.